Each of the 8 T cell receptor beta chains below was sequenced from the same sample in a study of T cells after yellow fever vaccination. TCRdb used MiXCR to reprocess the 5' RACE reads, holding one entry per CDR3 protein. The sample shows hundreds of thousands of distinct CDR3 sequences, roughly 20% of them seen only once. This material consisted of PBMCs, taken before the yellow fever booster vaccination. The receptors shown here come from a man between 18 and 35 years old who received the YFV17D yellow fever vaccine.

V gene TRBV4-1 combines with J gene TRBJ1-1; D is uncertain. Trimming removed 4 bases from V and 8 bases from J, with 14 bases in between. The germline V gene encodes CDR1 MGHRA and CDR2 YSYEKL. The CDR3 spans 13 residues. CDR3: CASSPQHEGEAFF. The CDR3 nucleotides are TGCGCCAGCAGCCCCCAACATGAGGGAGAAGCTTTCTTT.

In its sample, this clonotype was seen a few times. V usage is TRBV4-1 and J usage is TRBJ2-5, with D perhaps matching TRBD2 (7 bases). The V end lost 1 base, the J end lost 4 bases, and 13 bases lay between the germline ends. Germline-derived CDR1 and CDR2 are MGHRA and YSYEKL. The CDR3 spans 15 residues. The CDR3 DNA follows: TGCGCCAGCAGCCAAGGTTCGGGGGGCCGAGAGACCCAGTACTTC. This translates into CASSQGSGGRETQYF.

The rearrangement joins TRBV6-2 or TRBV6-3 to TRBJ2-6; 8 nucleotides align to TRBD1. V shed 7 bases and J 1 base; nucleotides not matched to a gene: 9. Germline V gives CDR1 MNHEY, CDR2 SVGEGT. The CDR3 runs 17 residues. For the CDR3, the DNA is TGTGCCAGCATTCCCGGACAGGGTGTATCTGGGGCCAACGTCCTGACTTTC. It is translated as CASIPGQGVSGANVLTF.

This clonotype was seen a handful of times. This rearrangement joins TRBV4-3 to TRBJ2-1; a possible D gene is TRBD2 (5 bases). Germline CDR1 LGHNA, CDR2 YSLEER. CDR3 length equals 16 residues. V lost 0 bases and J 5 bases, leaving 14 bases between the germline ends. The CDR3 nucleotides read TGCGCCAGCAGCCAAGATGAGGCCGGGGTTAACAATGAGCAGTTCTTC. Residues: CASSQDEAGVNNEQFF.

This clonotype has more than one count but fewer than ten. The chain links TRBV9 to TRBJ1-2; 7 bases are shared with TRBD1. The V gene end was trimmed by 4 bases and the J gene end by 7 bases; junction bases not matched to a gene: 7. Germline assignment: CDR1 SGDLS and CDR2 YYNGEE. The CDR3 contains 13 residues. The CDR3 loop is CASSLDRAPGYTF. The DNA of the CDR3 is TGTGCCAGCAGCCTTGACAGGGCCCCTGGCTACACCTTC.

V usage is TRBV12-3 or TRBV12-4 and J usage is TRBJ2-1; the D gene is possibly TRBD1 (5 bases). The CDR3 has 14 residues. Deletions cut 3 bases from V and 10 bases from J, with 16 bases between. CDR3 sequence reads: CASSFPTGNREQFF. CDR3 sequence (DNA): TGTGCCAGCAGTTTCCCCACAGGTAACCGGGAGCAGTTCTTC.

Only a few counts were recorded for this clonotype. V is TRBV2 and J is TRBJ1-5; D is uncertain. With 0 bases removed from V and 0 bases from J, the gap between germline ends came to 9 bases. The CDR3 runs 16 residues. The germline V gene has CDR1 SNHLY and CDR2 FYNNEI. CDR3 DNA sequence: TGTGCCAGCAGTGAAGCAATAGGCCTTAGCAATCAGCCCCAGCATTTT. Protein sequence: CASSEAIGLSNQPQHF.

In its sample, this clonotype was seen a few times. The chain joins TRBV12-5 to TRBJ2-3; 8 bases fit TRBD1. CDR3 size: 15 residues. J was trimmed by 0 bases and V by 6 bases; bases with no gene match: 5. Germline V CDR1 and CDR2: LGHNT, FRNRAP. This chain's CDR3 is CASGRGQASTDTQYF. The CDR3 DNA follows: TGTGCTAGTGGCCGGGGACAGGCTAGCACAGATACGCAGTATTTT.